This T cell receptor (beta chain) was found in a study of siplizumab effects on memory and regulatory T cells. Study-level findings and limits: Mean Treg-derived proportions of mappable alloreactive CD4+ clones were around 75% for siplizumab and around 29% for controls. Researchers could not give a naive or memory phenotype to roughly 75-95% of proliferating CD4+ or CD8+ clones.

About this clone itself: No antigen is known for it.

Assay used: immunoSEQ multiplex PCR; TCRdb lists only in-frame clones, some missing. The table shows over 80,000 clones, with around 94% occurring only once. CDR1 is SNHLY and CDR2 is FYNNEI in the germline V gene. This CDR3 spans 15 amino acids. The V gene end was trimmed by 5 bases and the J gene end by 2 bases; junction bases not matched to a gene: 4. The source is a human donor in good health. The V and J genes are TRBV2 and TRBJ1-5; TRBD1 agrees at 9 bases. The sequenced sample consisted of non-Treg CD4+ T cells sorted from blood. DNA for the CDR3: TGTGCCAGCAGTTCAAGGGACAGGGGCAATCAGCCCCAGCATTTT. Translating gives CASSSRDRGNQPQHF.